The clone carrying this T cell receptor beta chain showed up just a few times. These data belong to a study of spatial heterogeneity in lung cancer. Study overall: Sequencing consistently turned up more beta-chain sequences than alpha-chain sequences. There were, on average, more than eight raw-read appearances for each unique TCR and UMI combination.

The germline V gene encodes CDR1 SNHLY and CDR2 FYNNEI. The CDR3 length is 15 residues. Between the trimmed V and J ends, which lost 6 bases and 2 bases, there was a span of 16 bases. This sample's time point: blood at routine non-recurrence follow-up after resection. The input material, whole RNA from tumor, nontumor lung or frozen PBMC, was sequenced unsorted. The presence of a unique molecular identifier marked each TCR cDNA molecule. In TCRdb, the 5' RACE reads were re-called with MiXCR into one record per CDR3 protein. Of about 43,000 distinct CDR3 sequences listed, 20% to 25% are singletons. The J gene is TRBJ2-5, the V gene TRBV2; tentative D call: TRBD2 (6 bases). The sample was PBMCs, taken at follow-up. This TCR was recovered from a female donor with early-stage non-small cell lung cancer. CDR3 region: CASRESPGLQETQYF. The CDR3 DNA is TGTGCCAGCAGGGAATCACCGGGACTGCAAGAGACCCAGTACTTC.